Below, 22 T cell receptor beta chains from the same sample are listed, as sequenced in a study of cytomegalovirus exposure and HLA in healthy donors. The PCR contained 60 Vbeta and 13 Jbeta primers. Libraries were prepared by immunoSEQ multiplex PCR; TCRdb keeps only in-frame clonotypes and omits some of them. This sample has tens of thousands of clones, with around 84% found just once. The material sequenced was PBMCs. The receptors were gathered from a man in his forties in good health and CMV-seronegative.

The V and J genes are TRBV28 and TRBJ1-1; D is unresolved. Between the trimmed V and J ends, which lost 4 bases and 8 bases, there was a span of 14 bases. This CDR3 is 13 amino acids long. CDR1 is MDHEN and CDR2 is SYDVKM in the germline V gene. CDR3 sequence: CASSSTIQSEAFF. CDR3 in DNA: TGTGCCAGCAGTTCGACAATCCAATCCGAAGCTTTCTTT.

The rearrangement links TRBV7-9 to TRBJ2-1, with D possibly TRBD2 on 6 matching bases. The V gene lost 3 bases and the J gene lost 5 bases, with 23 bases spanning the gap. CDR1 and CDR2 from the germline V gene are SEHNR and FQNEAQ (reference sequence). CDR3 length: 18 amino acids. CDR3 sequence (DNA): TGTGCCAGCAGCTTTGATAGCGGAAGAACCTACAGAGACAATGAGCAGTTCTTC. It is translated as CASSFDSGRTYRDNEQFF.

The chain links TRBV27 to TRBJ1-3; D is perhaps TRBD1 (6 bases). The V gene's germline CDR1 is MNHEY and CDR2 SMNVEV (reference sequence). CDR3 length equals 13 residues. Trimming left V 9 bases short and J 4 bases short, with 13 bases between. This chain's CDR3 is CASSLRGGNTIYF. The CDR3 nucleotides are TGTGCCAGTTCCTTAAGGGGGGGAAACACCATATATTTT.

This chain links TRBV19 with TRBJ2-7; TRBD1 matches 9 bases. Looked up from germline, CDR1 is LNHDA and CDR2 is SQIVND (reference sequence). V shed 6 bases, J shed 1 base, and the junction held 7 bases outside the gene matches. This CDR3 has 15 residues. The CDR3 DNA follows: TGTGCCAGTAGCCACACAGGGGGCCAATCCTACGAGCAGTACTTC. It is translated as CASSHTGGQSYEQYF.

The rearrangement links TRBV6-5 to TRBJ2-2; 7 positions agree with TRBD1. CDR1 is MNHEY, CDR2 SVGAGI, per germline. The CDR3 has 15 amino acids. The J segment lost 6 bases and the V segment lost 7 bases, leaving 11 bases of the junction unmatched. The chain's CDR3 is CASTRSGQVAGELFF. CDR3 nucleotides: TGTGCCAGCACGCGATCAGGACAGGTCGCCGGGGAGCTGTTTTTT.

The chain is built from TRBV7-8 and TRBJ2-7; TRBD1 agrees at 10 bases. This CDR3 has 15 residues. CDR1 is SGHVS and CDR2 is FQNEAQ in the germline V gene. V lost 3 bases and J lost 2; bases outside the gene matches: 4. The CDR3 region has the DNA TGTGCCAGCAGCTTCTCCGACAGGGGGCCCTACGAGCAGTACTTC. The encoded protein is CASSFSDRGPYEQYF.

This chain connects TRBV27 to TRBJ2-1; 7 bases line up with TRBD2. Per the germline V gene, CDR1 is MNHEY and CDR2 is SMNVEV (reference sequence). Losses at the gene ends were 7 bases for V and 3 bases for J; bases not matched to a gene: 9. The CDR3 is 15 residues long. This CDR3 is CASTRASGIYNEQFF. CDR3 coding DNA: TGTGCCAGCACGAGGGCTAGCGGAATCTACAATGAGCAGTTCTTC.

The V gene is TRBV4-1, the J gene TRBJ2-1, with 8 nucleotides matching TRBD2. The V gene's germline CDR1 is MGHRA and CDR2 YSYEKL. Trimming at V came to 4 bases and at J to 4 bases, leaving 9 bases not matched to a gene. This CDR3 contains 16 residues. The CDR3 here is CASSLPSGGGYNEQFF. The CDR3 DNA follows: TGCGCCAGCAGCCTTCCCTCGGGGGGGGGATACAATGAGCAGTTCTTC.

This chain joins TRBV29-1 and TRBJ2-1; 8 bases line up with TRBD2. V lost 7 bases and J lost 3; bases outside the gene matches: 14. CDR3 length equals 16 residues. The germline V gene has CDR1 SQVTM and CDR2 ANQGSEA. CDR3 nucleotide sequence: TGCAGCGCCTCCACCCCCCTGAGCGGGAGCTACAATGAGCAGTTCTTC. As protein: CSASTPLSGSYNEQFF.

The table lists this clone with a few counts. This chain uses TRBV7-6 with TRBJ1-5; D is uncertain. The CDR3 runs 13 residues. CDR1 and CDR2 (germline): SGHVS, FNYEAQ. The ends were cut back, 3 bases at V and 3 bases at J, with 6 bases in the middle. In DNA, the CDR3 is TGTGCCAGCAGCTTGAACAACAATCAGCCCCAGCATTTT. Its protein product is CASSLNNNQPQHF.

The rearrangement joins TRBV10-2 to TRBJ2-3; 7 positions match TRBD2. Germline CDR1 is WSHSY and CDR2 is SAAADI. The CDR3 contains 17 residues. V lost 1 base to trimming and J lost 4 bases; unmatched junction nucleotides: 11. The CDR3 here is CASSELMRREFPDTQYF. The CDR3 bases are TGCGCCAGCAGTGAGTTGATGCGGCGGGAGTTTCCAGATACGCAGTATTTT.

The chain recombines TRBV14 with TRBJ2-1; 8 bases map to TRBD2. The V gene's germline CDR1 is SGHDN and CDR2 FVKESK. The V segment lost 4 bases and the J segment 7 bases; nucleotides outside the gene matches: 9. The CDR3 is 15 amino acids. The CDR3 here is CASSPYGGTSNEQFF. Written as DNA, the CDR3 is TGTGCCAGCAGCCCATACGGTGGGACTAGTAATGAGCAGTTCTTC.

The CDR3 region has the DNA TGTGCCGGGGGGAGGGACGAGCAGTACTTC. Amino acid sequence: CAGGRDEQYF. This sequence joins TRBV30 and TRBJ2-7, with 7 bases aligning to TRBD2. Germline trimming cut 8 bases from V and 5 bases from J; bases unmatched to any gene: 3. Germline V gene sequence: CDR1 GTSNPN, CDR2 SVGIG (reference sequence). The CDR3 sequence is 10 residues long.

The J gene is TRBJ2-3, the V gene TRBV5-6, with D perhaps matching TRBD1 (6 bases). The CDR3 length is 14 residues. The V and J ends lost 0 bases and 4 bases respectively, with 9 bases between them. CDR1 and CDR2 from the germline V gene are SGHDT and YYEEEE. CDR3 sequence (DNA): TGTGCCAGCAGCTTGGGGGGGCCGTCAGATACGCAGTATTTT. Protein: CASSLGGPSDTQYF. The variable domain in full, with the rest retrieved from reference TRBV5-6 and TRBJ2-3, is DAGVTQSPTHLIKTRGQQVTLRCSPKSGHDTVSWYQQALGQGPQFIFQYYEEEERQRGNFPDRFSGHQFPNYSSELNVNALLLGDSALYLCASSLGGPSDTQYFGPGTRLTVL.

The CDR3 DNA sequence: TGTGCCATCAGTCAACACGGGACTAGCGGGAGTGAGGATACCGGGGAGCTGTTTTTT. This codes for CAISQHGTSGSEDTGELFF. The chain uses TRBV10-3 and TRBJ2-2; 14 nucleotides align to TRBD2. The V gene's germline CDR1 is ENHRY and CDR2 SYGVKD. The CDR3 contains 19 residues. V shed 5 bases and J 5 bases; nucleotides not matched to a gene: 13.

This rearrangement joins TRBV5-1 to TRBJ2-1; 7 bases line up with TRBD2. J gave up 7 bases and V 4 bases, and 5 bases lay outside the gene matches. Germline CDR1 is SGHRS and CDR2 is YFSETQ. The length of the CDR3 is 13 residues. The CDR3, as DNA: TGCGCCAGCAGCCCGGGGGGTTTAAATGAGCAGTTCTTC. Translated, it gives CASSPGGLNEQFF.

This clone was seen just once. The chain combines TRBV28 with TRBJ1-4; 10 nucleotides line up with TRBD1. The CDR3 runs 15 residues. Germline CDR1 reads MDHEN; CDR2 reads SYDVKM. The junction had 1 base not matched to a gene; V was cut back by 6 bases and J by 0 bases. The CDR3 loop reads CASSGTGATNEKLFF. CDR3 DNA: TGTGCCAGCAGCGGGACAGGGGCAACTAATGAAAAACTGTTTTTT.

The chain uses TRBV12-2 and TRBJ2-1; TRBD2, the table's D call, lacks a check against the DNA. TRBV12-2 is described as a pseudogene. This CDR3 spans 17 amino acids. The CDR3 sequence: CASRLARGAYSYNEQFF. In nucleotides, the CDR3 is TGTGCAAGTCGCTTAGCGCGGGGAGCCTACTCCTACAATGAGCAGTTCTTC.

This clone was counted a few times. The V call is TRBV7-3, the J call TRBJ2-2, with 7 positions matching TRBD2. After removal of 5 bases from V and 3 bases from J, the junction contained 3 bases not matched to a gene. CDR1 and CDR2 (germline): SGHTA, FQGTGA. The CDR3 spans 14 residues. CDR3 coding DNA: TGTGCCAGCAGCGGTGGGGGGGACACCGGGGAGCTGTTTTTT. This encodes CASSGGGDTGELFF.

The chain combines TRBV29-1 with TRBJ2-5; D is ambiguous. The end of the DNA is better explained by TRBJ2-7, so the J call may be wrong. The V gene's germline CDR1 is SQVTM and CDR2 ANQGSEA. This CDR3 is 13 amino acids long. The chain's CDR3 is CSVEFDDPYEQYF. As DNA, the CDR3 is TGCAGCGTTGAATTCGATGATCCTTACGAGCAGTACTTC.

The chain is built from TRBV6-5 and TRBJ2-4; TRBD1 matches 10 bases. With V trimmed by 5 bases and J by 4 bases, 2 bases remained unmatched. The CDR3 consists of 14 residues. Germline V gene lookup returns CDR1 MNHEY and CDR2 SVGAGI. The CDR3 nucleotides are TGTGCCAGCAGTATGGGACAGGGGAAAAACATTCAGTACTTC. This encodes CASSMGQGKNIQYF.

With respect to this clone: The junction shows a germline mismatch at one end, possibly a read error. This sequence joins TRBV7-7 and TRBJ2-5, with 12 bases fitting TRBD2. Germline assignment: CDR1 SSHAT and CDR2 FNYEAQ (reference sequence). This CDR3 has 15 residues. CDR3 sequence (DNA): TGTGCTAGCAGTCCGACTAGCGGGAGTGCAGAGACCCAGTACTTC. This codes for CASSPTSGSAETQYF.